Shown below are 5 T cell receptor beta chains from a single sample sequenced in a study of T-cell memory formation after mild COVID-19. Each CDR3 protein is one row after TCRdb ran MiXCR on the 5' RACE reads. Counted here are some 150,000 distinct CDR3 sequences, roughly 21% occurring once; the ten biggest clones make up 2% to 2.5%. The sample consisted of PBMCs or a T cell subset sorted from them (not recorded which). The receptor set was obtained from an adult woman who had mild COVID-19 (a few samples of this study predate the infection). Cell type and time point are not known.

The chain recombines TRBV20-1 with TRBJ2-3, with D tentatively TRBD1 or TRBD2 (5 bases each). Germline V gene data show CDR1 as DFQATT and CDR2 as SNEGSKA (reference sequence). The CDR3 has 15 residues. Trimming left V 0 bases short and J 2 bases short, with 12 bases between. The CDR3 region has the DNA TGCAGTGCTAGAGATTATGGGGGTACCACAGATACGCAGTATTTT. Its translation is CSARDYGGTTDTQYF.

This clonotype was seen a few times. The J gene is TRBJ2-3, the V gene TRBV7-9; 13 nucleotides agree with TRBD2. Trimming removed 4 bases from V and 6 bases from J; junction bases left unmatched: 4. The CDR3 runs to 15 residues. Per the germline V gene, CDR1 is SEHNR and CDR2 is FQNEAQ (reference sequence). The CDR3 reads CASSYGTSGVDTQYF. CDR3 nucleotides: TGTGCCAGCAGCTACGGGACTAGCGGGGTGGATACGCAGTATTTT. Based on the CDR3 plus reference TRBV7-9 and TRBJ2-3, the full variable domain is DTGVSQNPRHKITKRGQNVTFRCDPISEHNRLYWYRQTLGQGPEFLTYFQNEAQLEKSRLLSDRFSAERPKGSFSTLEIQRTEQGDSAMYLCASSYGTSGVDTQYFGPGTRLTVL.

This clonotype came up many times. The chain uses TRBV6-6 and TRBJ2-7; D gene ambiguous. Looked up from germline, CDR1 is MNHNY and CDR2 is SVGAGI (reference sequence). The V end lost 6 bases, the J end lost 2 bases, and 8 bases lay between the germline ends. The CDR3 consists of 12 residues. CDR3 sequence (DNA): TGTGCCAGCAGCCCCACAGCCTACGAGCAGTACTTC. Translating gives CASSPTAYEQYF.

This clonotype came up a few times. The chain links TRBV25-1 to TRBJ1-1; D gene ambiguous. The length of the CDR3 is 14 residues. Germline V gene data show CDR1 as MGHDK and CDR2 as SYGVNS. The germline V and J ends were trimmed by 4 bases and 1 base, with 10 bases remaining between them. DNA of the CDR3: TGTGCCAGCAGTGGGATCACAGAGAACACTGAAGCTTTCTTT. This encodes CASSGITENTEAFF.

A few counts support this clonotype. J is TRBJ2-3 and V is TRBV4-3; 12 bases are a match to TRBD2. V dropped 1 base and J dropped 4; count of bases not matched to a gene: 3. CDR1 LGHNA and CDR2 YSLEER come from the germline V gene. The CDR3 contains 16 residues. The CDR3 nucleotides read TGCGCCAGCAGCCAAGGACTAGCGGGAGTGGCAGATACGCAGTATTTT. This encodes CASSQGLAGVADTQYF.